The 3 T cell receptor beta chains presented below share a single source sample, sequenced in a study of OX40 agonist ivuxolimab in advanced cancers. Repertoires were generated with immunoSEQ multiplex PCR, while TCRdb's copy carries only in-frame clones and drops some. The sample lists approximately 72,000 clones, roughly 89% occurring once. The input for sequencing was CD4+ or CD8+ T cells sorted from blood, taken in a trial of the OX40 agonist ivuxolimab. The receptors here all came from an adult with an advanced solid tumor such as melanoma, head and neck, liver or kidney cancer.

The V call is TRBV2, the J call TRBJ2-5, with D uncertain. V lost 2 bases to trimming and J lost 5 bases, with 12 bases between them. CDR1 and CDR2 from the germline V gene are SNHLY and FYNNEI. This CDR3 is built from 14 residues. The CDR3 loop reads CASSETRVGETQYF. In DNA form, the CDR3 reads TGTGCCAGCAGTGAAACTCGAGTTGGGGAGACCCAGTACTTC.

A remark on this clone: One junction end disagrees with the germline gene, perhaps due to a read error. V gene TRBV7-7 combines with J gene TRBJ2-5, with 9 bases lining up with TRBD2. The CDR3 runs to 15 residues. Per the germline V gene, CDR1 is SSHAT and CDR2 is FNYEAQ (reference sequence). The CDR3 region is CASSSQRGAYETQYF. Written as DNA, the CDR3 is TGTGCTAGCAGCTCCCAGCGGGGGGCTTATGAGACCCAGTACTTC.

The count of this clone is one. The chain combines TRBV6-1 with TRBJ2-2; TRBD1 aligns across 8 bases. This CDR3 is built from 17 residues. From germline, CDR1 is MNHNS and CDR2 SASEGT. With V trimmed by 2 bases and J by 0 bases, 5 bases remained unmatched. Here the CDR3 reads CASSEKRGQANTGELFF. The CDR3 DNA reads TGTGCCAGCAGTGAAAAACGGGGACAGGCGAACACCGGGGAGCTGTTTTTT.